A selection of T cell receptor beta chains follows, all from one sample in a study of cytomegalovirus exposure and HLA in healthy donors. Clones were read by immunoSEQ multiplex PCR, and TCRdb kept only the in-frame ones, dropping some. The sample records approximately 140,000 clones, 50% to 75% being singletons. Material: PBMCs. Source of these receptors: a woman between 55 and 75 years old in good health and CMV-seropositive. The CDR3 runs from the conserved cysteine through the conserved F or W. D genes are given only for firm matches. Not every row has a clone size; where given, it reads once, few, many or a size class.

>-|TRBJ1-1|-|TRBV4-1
TGCGCCAGCAGCCAAGTTAGGCCCGGGGGGCGAGGTACTGAAGCTTTCTTT
CASSQVRPGGRGTEAFF
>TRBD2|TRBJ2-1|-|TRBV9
TGTGCCAGCAGCGTAGGCGGGACTAGCGGCTACAATGAGCAGTTCTTC
CASSVGGTSGYNEQFF
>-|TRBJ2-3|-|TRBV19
TGTGCCAGTAGTATGGGCGGGACCCTCACAGATACGCAGTATTTT
CASSMGGTLTDTQYF
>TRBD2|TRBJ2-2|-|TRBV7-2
TGTGCCAGCAGCTTAACTAGCGGCACCGGGGAGCTGTTTTTT
CASSLTSGTGELFF
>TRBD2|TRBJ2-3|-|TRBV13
TGTGCCAGCAGTGAAAGCGGGAGCGGTTCTAGCACAGATACGCAGTATTTT
CASSESGSGSSTDTQYF
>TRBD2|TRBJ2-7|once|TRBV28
TGTGCCAGCATCCCAAGTCTAGCGGGAGGGGGCTCCTACGAGCAGTACTTC
CASIPSLAGGGSYEQYF
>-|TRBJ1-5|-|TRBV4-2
TGTGCCAGCAGCCTTAGTGACACCAGCAATCAGCCCCAGCATTTT
CASSLSDTSNQPQHF
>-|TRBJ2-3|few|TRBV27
TGTGCCAGCAGCCGAAAGGGGGTTACGGCGCAGTATTTT
CASSRKGVTAQYF
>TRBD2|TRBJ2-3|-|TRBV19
TGTGCCAGTAGTCCGGGACTAGCGGGACCCACAGATACGCAGTATTTT
CASSPGLAGPTDTQYF
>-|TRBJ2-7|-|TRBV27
TGTGCCAGCAGTTTAGTCCAGGGGTGGAACGAGCAGTACTTC
CASSLVQGWNEQYF
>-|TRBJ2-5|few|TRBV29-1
TGCAGCGTGGCCGGGCGGGGCAGCCAAGAGACCCAGTACTTC
CSVAGRGSQETQYF
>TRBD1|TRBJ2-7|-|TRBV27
TGTGCCAGCAGCCGCGTAGGGGGCGGCGAGCAGTACTTC
CASSRVGGGEQYF
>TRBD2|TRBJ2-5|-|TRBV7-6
TGTGCCAGCAGCTTAGAGTCTAGCGGGAGATGGGAGACCCAGTACTTC
CASSLESSGRWETQYF
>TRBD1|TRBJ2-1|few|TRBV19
TGTGCCAGTAGTAAGGGACAGGTAGGCGAGCAGTTCTTC
CASSKGQVGEQFF
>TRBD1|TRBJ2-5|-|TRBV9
TGTGCCAGCAGCGTAGGGGGCGGGACAGGCGATCAAGAGACCCAGTACTTC
CASSVGGGTGDQETQYF
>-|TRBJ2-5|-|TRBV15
TGTGCCACCAGCCCCCTAGGAAAGGTTCGGGAGACCCAGTACTTC
CATSPLGKVRETQYF
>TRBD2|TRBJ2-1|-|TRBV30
TGTGCCTGGAGTCCCCGGGACTACCGAGGTGAGGGTGAGCAGTTCTTC
CAWSPRDYRGEGEQFF
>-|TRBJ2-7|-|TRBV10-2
TGCGCCAGCAGTGGGCACGAGCAGTACTTC
CASSGHEQYF
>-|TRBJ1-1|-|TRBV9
TGTGCCAGCCAACAGGTTGGGGACACTGAAGCTTTCTTT
CASQQVGDTEAFF
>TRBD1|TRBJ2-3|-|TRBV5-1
TGCGCCAGCAGCGTGGGACAGGGGGCAGATACGCAGTATTTT
CASSVGQGADTQYF
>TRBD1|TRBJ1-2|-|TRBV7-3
TGTGCCAGCAGCCCCCAACCTAGGGGGCGTACAGGGGGCTACACCTTC
CASSPQPRGRTGGYTF
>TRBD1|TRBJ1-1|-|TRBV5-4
TGTGCCAGCAGCACCCCCCGAACAGGGGACCCTGAAGCTTTCTTT
CASSTPRTGDPEAFF
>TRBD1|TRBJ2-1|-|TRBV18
TGTGCCAGCTCATATGACAGGGCCAGGGCGAATGAGCAGTTCTTC
CASSYDRARANEQFF
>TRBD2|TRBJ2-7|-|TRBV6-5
TGTGCCAGCAGCCTAGCGGGAGGCAGAAGGTACGAGCAGTACTTC
CASSLAGGRRYEQYF
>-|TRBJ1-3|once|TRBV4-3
TGCGCCAGCAGCCAAGCAGGGGCTGGAAACACCATATATTTT
CASSQAGAGNTIYF
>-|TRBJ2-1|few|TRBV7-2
TGTGCCAGCAGCTTAGCGCGGGAAAACAATGAGCAGTTCTTC
CASSLARENNEQFF
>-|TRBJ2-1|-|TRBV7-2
TGTGCCAGCAGCTTAGAGAGGGACAATGAGCAGTTCTTC
CASSLERDNEQFF
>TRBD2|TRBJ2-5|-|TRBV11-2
TGTGCCAGCAGCAAGCCGGGACTAGGTAGAGAGACCCAGTACTTC
CASSKPGLGRETQYF
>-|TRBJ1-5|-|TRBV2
TGTGCCAGCAGTGTTGGACAGAATCAGCCCCAGCATTTT
CASSVGQNQPQHF
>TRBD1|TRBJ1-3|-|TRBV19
TGTGCCAGTACTCCCGGTGGGCAGGGGGCTTCACCTGGAAACACCATATATTTT
CASTPGGQGASPGNTIYF
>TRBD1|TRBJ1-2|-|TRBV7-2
TGTGCCAGCAGCCTGACAGGGGGAGCTAACTATGGCTACACCTTC
CASSLTGGANYGYTF
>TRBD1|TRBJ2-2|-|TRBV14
TGTGCCAGCAGCTTAACCGGGACAGGGGGCACCGCGAACACCGGGGAGCTGTTTTTT
CASSLTGTGGTANTGELFF
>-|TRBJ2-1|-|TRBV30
TGTGCCTGGAGTGTTGGGGGGAGTAAGGCGTTCTTC
CAWSVGGSKAFF
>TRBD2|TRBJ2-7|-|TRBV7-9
TGTGCCAGCAGCCCCACTAAGACTAGCCGACGGACCTACGAGCAGTACTTC
CASSPTKTSRRTYEQYF
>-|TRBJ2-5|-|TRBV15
TGTGCCACCAGCTCAAGAGGGGGGGGCGAGACCCAGTACTTC
CATSSRGGGETQYF
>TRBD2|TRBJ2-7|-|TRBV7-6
TGTGCCAGCAGCTTAGGGGGACTAGCCCGCTCCTACGAGCAGTACTTC
CASSLGGLARSYEQYF
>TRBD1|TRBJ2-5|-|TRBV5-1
TGCGCCAGCAGCTTGGGGACAGGGGACGAGACCCAGTACTTC
CASSLGTGDETQYF
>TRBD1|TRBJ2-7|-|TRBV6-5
TGTGCCAGCAGTTACTCGGGACAGGGCTACGAGCAGTACTTC
CASSYSGQGYEQYF
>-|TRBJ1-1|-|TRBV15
TGTGCCACCAGCAGAGGGGGAGCGATGAACACTGAAGCTTTCTTT
CATSRGGAMNTEAFF
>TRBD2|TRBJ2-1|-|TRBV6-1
TGTGCCAGCACCAGCGGGAGGGCCTGGGGAAATGAGCAGTTCTTC
CASTSGRAWGNEQFF
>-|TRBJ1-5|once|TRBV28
TGTGCCAGCAGTGTAGATCCGAGACAAGCTAGCAATCAGCCCCAGCATTTT
CASSVDPRQASNQPQHF
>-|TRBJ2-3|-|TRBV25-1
TGTGCCAGCAGTGGATCGGGATTTACGCAGTATTTT
CASSGSGFTQYF
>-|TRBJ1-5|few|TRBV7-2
TGTGCCAGCAGTTCAAATAGCAATCAGCCCCAGCATTTT
CASSSNSNQPQHF
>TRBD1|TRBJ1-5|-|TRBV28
TGTGCCAGCAGTTTGGGGAAAACAGGGGGCGTGGGTCAGCCCCAGCATTTT
CASSLGKTGGVGQPQHF
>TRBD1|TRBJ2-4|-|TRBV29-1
TGCAGCGTTGCGTACAGGGGGGAAAACATTCAGTACTTC
CSVAYRGENIQYF
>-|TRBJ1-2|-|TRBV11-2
TGTGCCAGCGCCAGATCGGGGGGGAATATTGAGGATGGCTACACCTTC
CASARSGGNIEDGYTF
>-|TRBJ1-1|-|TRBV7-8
TGTGCCAGCAGCTTAGCACCTCCAGGGCTCAGCACTGAAGCTTTCTTT
CASSLAPPGLSTEAFF
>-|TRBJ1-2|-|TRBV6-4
TGTGCCAGCAGTGACTCGAACGGCTATGGCTACACCTTC
CASSDSNGYGYTF
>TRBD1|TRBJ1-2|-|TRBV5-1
TGCGCCAGCAGCTTATTACAGGGGAAGAATGGCTACACCTTC
CASSLLQGKNGYTF